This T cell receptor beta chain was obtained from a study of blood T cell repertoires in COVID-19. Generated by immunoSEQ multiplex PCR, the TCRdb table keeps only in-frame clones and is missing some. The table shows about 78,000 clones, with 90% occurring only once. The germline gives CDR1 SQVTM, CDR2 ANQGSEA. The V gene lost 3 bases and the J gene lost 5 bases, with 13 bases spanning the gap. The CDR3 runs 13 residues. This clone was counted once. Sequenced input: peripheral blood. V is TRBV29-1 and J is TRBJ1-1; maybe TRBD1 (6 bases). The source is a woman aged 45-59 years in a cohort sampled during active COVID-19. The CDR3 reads CSVEVQGRTEAFF. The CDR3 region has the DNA TGCAGCGTTGAGGTCCAGGGGCGAACTGAAGCTTTCTTT.